The 22 T cell receptor beta chains given below trace back to one sample, sequenced in a study of cytomegalovirus exposure and HLA in healthy donors. The PCR ran on 60 Vbeta and 13 Jbeta primers. TCRdb's table, derived via immunoSEQ multiplex PCR, lists solely in-frame clones and lacks some. The repertoire holds a few hundred thousand clones, with about 86% as singletons. Sequences were obtained from PBMCs. These receptor sequences come from a woman aged 55-69 years in good health and CMV-seropositive.

The chain combines TRBV6-5 with TRBJ2-1, with D possibly TRBD1 on 6 matching bases. Germline V gives CDR1 MNHEY, CDR2 SVGAGI. The CDR3 length is 16 residues. V dropped 4 bases and J dropped 2 bases, with 15 bases sitting between them. CDR3 nucleotides: TGTGCCAGCAGTTGGACCGGGACAAATCCCTACAATGAGCAGTTCTTC. Translated: CASSWTGTNPYNEQFF.

This clone was observed a few times. The V call is TRBV6-1, the J call TRBJ1-2; TRBD1 matches at 9 bases. The CDR3 loop spans 13 amino acids. The junction had 8 bases not matched to a gene; V was cut back by 7 bases and J by 8 bases. Germline CDR1 reads MNHNS; CDR2 reads SASEGT. As DNA, the CDR3 is TGTGCCAGCATTAAACAGGGGGCGGAAGGCTACACCTTC. This sequence encodes CASIKQGAEGYTF.

This chain joins TRBV5-4 and TRBJ2-3, with 7 bases fitting TRBD2. Trimming cost V 2 bases and J 2 bases; bases outside gene matches: 8. The CDR3 has 16 amino acids. Germline CDR1 is SGHNT and CDR2 is YYREEE (reference sequence). CDR3 sequence (DNA): TGTGCCAGCAGCTTTAGGACTAGGTGGGTCACAGATACGCAGTATTTT. It is translated as CASSFRTRWVTDTQYF.

The chain combines TRBV5-6 with TRBJ1-5; D unresolved. CDR3 length: 15 amino acids. V lost 4 bases and J lost 3, with 14 bases in between. Germline-derived CDR1 and CDR2 are SGHDT and YYEEEE. Written as DNA, the CDR3 is TGTGCCAGCAGCCTGTGGAGGGCACCCAATCAGCCCCAGCATTTT. Its protein is CASSLWRAPNQPQHF.

The chain has TRBV28 and TRBJ1-2; 8 bases line up with TRBD1. V shed 5 bases and J 4 bases; nucleotides not matched to a gene: 3. The germline gives CDR1 MDHEN, CDR2 SYDVKM. The CDR3 spans 13 residues. CDR3 residues: CASSNDRGYGYTF. In nucleotides, the CDR3 is TGTGCCAGCAGTAACGACAGGGGCTATGGCTACACCTTC.

This sequence joins TRBV7-2 and TRBJ2-3; D perhaps matches TRBD1 (6 bases). Germline V gene data show CDR1 as SGHTA and CDR2 as FQGNSA. The V gene lost 2 bases and the J gene lost 6 bases, with 15 bases spanning the gap. The CDR3 is 15 amino acids. Written as DNA, the CDR3 is TGTGCCAGCAGCTTATCGGGACAAGGTGCTGATACGCAGTATTTT. Amino acids: CASSLSGQGADTQYF.

The rearrangement uses TRBV11-2 and TRBJ2-7; tentative D call: TRBD1 (6 bases). The ends were cut back, 5 bases at V and 3 bases at J, with 14 bases in the middle. The length of the CDR3 is 14 residues. Per germline, CDR1 SGHAT and CDR2 FQNNGV. The CDR3 is CASSRQGWLYEQYF. Here the CDR3 DNA reads TGTGCCAGCAGCCGTCAGGGGTGGCTCTACGAGCAGTACTTC.

V and J are TRBV9 and TRBJ2-1; TRBD1 matches at 9 bases. Germline V CDR1 and CDR2: SGDLS, YYNGEE. There are 17 residues in the CDR3. With 3 bases clipped from V and 2 bases from J, the junction kept 9 bases outside the gene matches. The CDR3 sequence: CASSGGQGPTAYNEQFF. In DNA, the CDR3 is TGTGCCAGCAGCGGGGGACAGGGACCGACTGCCTACAATGAGCAGTTCTTC.

The V call is TRBV5-6, the J call TRBJ1-1; 8 nucleotides match TRBD1. This CDR3 spans 14 amino acids. V lost 5 bases to trimming and J lost 5 bases; unmatched junction nucleotides: 8. CDR1 and CDR2 (germline): SGHDT, YYEEEE. CDR3 in amino acids: CASRPTGGVTEAFF. In nucleotides, the CDR3 is TGTGCCAGCAGGCCAACAGGGGGAGTTACTGAAGCTTTCTTT.

The V gene is TRBV5-1, the J gene TRBJ2-2; TRBD1 aligns across 7 bases. Germline CDR1 and CDR2: SGHRS and YFSETQ. V lost 0 bases and J lost 7; bases outside the gene matches: 3. The CDR3 consists of 14 residues. CDR3 protein: CASSLETGFGELFF. CDR3 DNA sequence: TGCGCCAGCAGCTTGGAGACAGGGTTCGGGGAGCTGTTTTTT.

The chain is built from TRBV7-3 and TRBJ2-2, with no clear D. Between the trimmed V and J ends, which lost 2 bases and 6 bases, there was a span of 4 bases. Per the germline V gene, CDR1 is SGHTA and CDR2 is FQGTGA. The length of the CDR3 is 12 residues. CDR3 protein: CASSLDSGELFF. The CDR3 bases are TGTGCCAGCAGCTTAGACTCCGGGGAGCTGTTTTTT.

The rearrangement uses TRBV25-1 and TRBJ1-1, with 7 bases that match TRBD1. The CDR3 has 12 amino acids. V shed 7 bases, J shed 7 bases, and the junction held 6 bases outside the gene matches. Germline CDR1 is MGHDK and CDR2 is SYGVNS. CDR3 sequence reads: CASKEGAGEAFF. The CDR3 DNA is TGTGCCAGCAAAGAGGGGGCAGGTGAAGCTTTCTTT.

The chain combines TRBV28 with TRBJ2-5; 7 bases match TRBD2. Germline CDR1 reads MDHEN; CDR2 reads SYDVKM. Trimming took 1 base from V and 1 from J; bases not matched to a gene: 3. The CDR3 has 15 amino acids. The CDR3: CASSLSGGTQETQYF. The CDR3, as DNA: TGTGCCAGCAGTTTATCGGGGGGAACCCAAGAGACCCAGTACTTC.

This clone was seen more than once but under ten times. The chain combines TRBV27 with TRBJ1-4; D is unclear. This CDR3 has 13 amino acids. Per the germline V gene, CDR1 is MNHEY and CDR2 is SMNVEV (reference sequence). V was trimmed by 6 bases and J by 5 bases, leaving 10 bases between them. Written as DNA, the CDR3 is TGTGCCAGCAGGCGGACTGAGAATGAAAAACTGTTTTTT. It encodes CASRRTENEKLFF.

The chain's CDR3 is CASSTGNEQFF. The CDR3 DNA is TGTGCCAGCAGTACCGGCAATGAGCAGTTCTTC. The rearrangement uses TRBV6-5 and TRBJ2-1; D gene unclear. In germline, CDR1 is MNHEY, CDR2 SVGAGI. Deletions cut 5 bases from V and 6 bases from J, with 5 bases between. CDR3 length: 11 residues.

The chain combines TRBV29-1 with TRBJ2-3; 8 bases match TRBD2. V lost 8 bases to trimming and J lost 8 bases; unmatched junction nucleotides: 18. CDR3 length: 15 residues. Germline-derived CDR1 and CDR2 are SQVTM and ANQGSEA. In DNA form, the CDR3 reads TGCAGCATTCCGGGACTAGTACCGGAAAGTGTTACGCAGTATTTT. It translates to CSIPGLVPESVTQYF.

The V and J genes are TRBV28 and TRBJ2-2; D not certain. Germline CDR1 is MDHEN and CDR2 is SYDVKM. The CDR3 has 14 residues. Trimming stripped 3 bases from V and 3 bases from J, with 8 bases between. CDR3 sequence: CASSLPGHTGELFF. The CDR3 DNA reads as TGTGCCAGCAGTTTGCCGGGTCACACCGGGGAGCTGTTTTTT.

As concerns this clone: The sample contains more than one DNA sequence encoding this CDR3. The genes are TRBV7-3 and TRBJ2-1; 7 bases line up with TRBD2. V lost 5 bases, J lost 4 bases, and 2 bases stayed unmatched. This CDR3 contains 13 residues. The germline CDR1 and CDR2 sequences are SGHTA and FQGTGA. CDR3 sequence reads: CASSPGGYNEQFF. The CDR3 region has the DNA TGTGCCAGCAGCCCCGGGGGGTACAATGAGCAGTTCTTC.

The chain employs TRBV5-6 and TRBJ2-1; D gene unclear. Per the germline V gene, CDR1 is SGHDT and CDR2 is YYEEEE. This CDR3 is built from 14 residues. V was cut by 0 bases and J by 5 bases, with 9 bases left in between. CDR3 DNA sequence: TGTGCCAGCAGCTTGGTACAGACAAACAATGAGCAGTTCTTC. As protein: CASSLVQTNNEQFF.

V is TRBV10-3 and J is TRBJ1-1, with D perhaps matching TRBD1 (6 bases). V lost 3 bases to trimming and J lost 4 bases, with 18 bases between them. Germline CDR1 is ENHRY and CDR2 is SYGVKD. The CDR3 length is 16 residues. The CDR3 DNA sequence: TGTGCCATCAGTGAAAGGGACACCTCCTCAGGCACTGAAGCTTTCTTT. This gives the protein CAISERDTSSGTEAFF.

CDR3 protein: CASSLRPGMTGAGNEQYF. CDR3 sequence (DNA): TGTGCCAGCAGCTTACGACCCGGAATGACAGGGGCCGGGAACGAGCAGTACTTC. This chain joins TRBV9 and TRBJ2-7; 8 nucleotides match TRBD1. The V and J ends lost 4 bases and 5 bases, in that order; junction bases with no gene match: 20. Germline V gene data show CDR1 as SGDLS and CDR2 as YYNGEE. CDR3 length: 18 amino acids.

The rearrangement uses TRBV5-4 and TRBJ2-5; D gene uncertain. The ends were cut back, 0 bases at V and 2 bases at J, with 8 bases in the middle. CDR1 SGHNT and CDR2 YYREEE come from the germline V gene (reference sequence). CDR3 length: 14 residues. CDR3 sequence reads: CASSLVAEQETQYF. The DNA for the CDR3 is TGTGCCAGCAGCTTGGTGGCAGAACAAGAGACCCAGTACTTC.